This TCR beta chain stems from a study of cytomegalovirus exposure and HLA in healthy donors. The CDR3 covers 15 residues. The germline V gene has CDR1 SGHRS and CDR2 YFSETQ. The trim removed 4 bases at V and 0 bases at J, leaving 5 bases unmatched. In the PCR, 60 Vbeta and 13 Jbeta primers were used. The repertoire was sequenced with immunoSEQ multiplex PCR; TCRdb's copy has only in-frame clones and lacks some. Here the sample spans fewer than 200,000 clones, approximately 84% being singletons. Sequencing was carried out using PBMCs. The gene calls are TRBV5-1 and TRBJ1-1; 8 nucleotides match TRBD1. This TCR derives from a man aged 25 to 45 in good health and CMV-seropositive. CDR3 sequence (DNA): TGCGCCAGCAGCCGCACGACAGGGGTGAACACTGAAGCTTTCTTT. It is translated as CASSRTTGVNTEAFF.